This T cell receptor (beta chain) was sequenced in a study of blood T cell repertoires in COVID-19. Enrollees, about 18 to 90 years old, lived in approximately 24 US areas. Cohorts were based on clinical histories the participants reported. How the authors handled the data: The assay estimated nucleated cells by amplifying reference gene primers. The repertoire was sequenced with immunoSEQ multiplex PCR; TCRdb's copy has only in-frame clones and lacks some. V, J and clone size derive from that table, while D and trimming were established from the DNA sequence. Of a few hundred thousand clones in the sample, around 92% are singletons; the top ten hold under 3.5%. The CDR3 has 15 amino acids. From germline, CDR1 is SGHRS and CDR2 YFSETQ. V lost 5 bases, J lost 2 bases, and 4 bases stayed unmatched.

The V gene is TRBV5-1, the J gene TRBJ2-2; the match to TRBD1 covers 9 bases. Sequencing was done on a sample of PBMCs or T cells enriched from blood (not recorded which). The clonotype comes from a woman between 50 and 59 years old who had been exposed to COVID-19. Here the CDR3 DNA reads TGCGCCAGCAGATCGGGACAGGGAAACACCGGGGAGCTGTTTTTT. Its protein product is CASRSGQGNTGELFF.